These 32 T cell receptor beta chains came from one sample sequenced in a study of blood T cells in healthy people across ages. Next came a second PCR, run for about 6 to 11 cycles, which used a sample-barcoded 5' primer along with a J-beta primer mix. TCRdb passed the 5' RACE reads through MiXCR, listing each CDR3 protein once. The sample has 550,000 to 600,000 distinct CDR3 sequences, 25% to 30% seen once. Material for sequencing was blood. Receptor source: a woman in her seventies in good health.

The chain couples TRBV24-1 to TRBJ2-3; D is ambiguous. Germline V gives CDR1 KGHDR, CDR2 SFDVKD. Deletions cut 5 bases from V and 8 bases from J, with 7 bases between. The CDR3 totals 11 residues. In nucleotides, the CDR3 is TGTGCCACCAGTGTAAGTCGTACGCAGTATTTT. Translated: CATSVSRTQYF.

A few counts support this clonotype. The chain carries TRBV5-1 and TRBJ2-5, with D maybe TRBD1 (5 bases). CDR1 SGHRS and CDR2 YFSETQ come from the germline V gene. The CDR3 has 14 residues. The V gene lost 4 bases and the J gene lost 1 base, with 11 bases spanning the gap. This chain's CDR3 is CASSPTGSQETQYF. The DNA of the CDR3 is TGCGCCAGCAGCCCAACAGGCTCCCAAGAGACCCAGTACTTC.

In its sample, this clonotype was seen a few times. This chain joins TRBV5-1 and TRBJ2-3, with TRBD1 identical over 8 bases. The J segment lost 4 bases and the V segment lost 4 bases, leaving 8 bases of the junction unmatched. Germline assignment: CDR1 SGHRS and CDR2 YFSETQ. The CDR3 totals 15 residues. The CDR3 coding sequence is TGCGCCAGCAGCCTCGGACAGGGTGGCCCAGATACGCAGTATTTT. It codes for CASSLGQGGPDTQYF.

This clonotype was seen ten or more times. The CDR3, as DNA: TGTGCCAGCAGCTTAGGGGACGGGACCCAGTACTTC. Encoded protein: CASSLGDGTQYF. V usage is TRBV7-9 and J usage is TRBJ2-5; D tentatively reads TRBD1 or TRBD2 (5 bases each). The CDR3 runs to 12 residues. Per germline, CDR1 SEHNR and CDR2 FQNEAQ (reference sequence). Trimming cost V 1 base and J 7 bases, with 7 bases left between them.

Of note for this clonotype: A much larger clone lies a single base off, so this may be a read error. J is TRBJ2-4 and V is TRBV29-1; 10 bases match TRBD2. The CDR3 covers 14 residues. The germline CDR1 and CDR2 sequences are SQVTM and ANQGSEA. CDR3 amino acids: CSVRSGGGKNIQHF. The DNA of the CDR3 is TGCAGCGTTCGCAGCGGGGGGGGCAAAAACATTCAGCACTTC.

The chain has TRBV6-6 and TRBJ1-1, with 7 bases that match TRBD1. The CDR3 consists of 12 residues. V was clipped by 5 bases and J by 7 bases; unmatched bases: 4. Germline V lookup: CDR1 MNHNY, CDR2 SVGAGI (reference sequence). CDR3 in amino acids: CASSLGQVEAFF. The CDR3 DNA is TGTGCCAGCAGTCTCGGACAGGTTGAAGCTTTCTTT.

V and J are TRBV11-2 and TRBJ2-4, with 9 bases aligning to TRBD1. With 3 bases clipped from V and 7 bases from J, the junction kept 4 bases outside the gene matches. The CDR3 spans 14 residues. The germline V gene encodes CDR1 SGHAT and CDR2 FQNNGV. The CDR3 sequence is CASSFGTGNNIQYF. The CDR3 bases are TGTGCCAGCAGCTTTGGGACAGGGAATAACATTCAGTACTTC.

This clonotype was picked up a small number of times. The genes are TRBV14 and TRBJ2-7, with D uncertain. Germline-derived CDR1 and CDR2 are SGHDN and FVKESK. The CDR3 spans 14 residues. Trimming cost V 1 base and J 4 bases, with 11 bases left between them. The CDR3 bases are TGTGCCAGCAGCCAAGCTTCCCAGGTATACGAGCAGTACTTC. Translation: CASSQASQVYEQYF.

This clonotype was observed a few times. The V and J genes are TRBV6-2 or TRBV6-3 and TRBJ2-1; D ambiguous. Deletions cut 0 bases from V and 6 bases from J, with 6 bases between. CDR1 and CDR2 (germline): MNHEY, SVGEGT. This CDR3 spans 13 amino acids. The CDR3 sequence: CASSYSWLNEQFF. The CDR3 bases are TGTGCCAGCAGTTACTCGTGGCTCAATGAGCAGTTCTTC.

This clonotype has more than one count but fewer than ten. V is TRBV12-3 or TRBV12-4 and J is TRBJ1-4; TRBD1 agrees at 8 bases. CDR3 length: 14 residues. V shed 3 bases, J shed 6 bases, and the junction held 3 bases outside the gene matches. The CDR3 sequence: CASSLTGVYEKLFF. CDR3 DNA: TGTGCCAGCAGTTTGACAGGGGTGTATGAAAAACTGTTTTTT.

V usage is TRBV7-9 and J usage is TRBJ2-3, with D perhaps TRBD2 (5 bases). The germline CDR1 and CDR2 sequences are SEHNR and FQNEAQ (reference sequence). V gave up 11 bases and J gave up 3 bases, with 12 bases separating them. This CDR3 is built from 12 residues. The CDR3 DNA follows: TGTGCCTACGGAGGTTTTACAGATACGCAGTATTTT. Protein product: CAYGGFTDTQYF.

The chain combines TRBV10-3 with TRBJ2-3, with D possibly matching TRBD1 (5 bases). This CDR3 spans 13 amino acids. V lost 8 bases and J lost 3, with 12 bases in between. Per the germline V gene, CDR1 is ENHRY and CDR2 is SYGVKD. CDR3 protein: CAICPRETDTQYF. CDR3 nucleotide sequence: TGTGCCATCTGCCCCAGGGAAACAGATACGCAGTATTTT.

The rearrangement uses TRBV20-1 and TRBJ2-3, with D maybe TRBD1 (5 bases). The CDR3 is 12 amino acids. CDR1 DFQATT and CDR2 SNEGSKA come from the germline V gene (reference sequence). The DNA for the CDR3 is TGCAGCAAGGGGTGGGCAACAGATACGCAGTATTTT. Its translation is CSKGWATDTQYF.

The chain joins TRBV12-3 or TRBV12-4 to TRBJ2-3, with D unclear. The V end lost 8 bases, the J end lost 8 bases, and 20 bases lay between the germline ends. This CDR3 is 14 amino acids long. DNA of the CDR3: TGTGCCAGCGGTTCGATTAGCTCTAGAGGTACGCAGTATTTT. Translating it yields CASGSISSRGTQYF.

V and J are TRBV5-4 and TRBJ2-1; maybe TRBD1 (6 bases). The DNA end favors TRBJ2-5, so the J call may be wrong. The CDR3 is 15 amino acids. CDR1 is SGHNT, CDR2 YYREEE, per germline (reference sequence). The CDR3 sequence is CASSSPPDSQETQYF. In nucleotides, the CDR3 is TGTGCCAGCAGCTCCCCCCCGGACAGCCAAGAGACCCAGTACTTC.

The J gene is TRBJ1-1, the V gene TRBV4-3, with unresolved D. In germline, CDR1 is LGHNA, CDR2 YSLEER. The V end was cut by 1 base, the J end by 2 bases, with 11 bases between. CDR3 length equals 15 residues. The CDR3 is CASSQARQLNTEAFF. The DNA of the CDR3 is TGCGCCAGCAGCCAAGCTCGGCAGTTAAACACTGAAGCTTTCTTT.

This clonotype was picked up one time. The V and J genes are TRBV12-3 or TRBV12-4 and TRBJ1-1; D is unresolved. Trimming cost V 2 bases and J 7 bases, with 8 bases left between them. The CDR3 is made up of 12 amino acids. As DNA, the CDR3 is TGTGCCAGCAGTTTAAATAGTTTTGAAGCTTTCTTT. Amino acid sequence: CASSLNSFEAFF.

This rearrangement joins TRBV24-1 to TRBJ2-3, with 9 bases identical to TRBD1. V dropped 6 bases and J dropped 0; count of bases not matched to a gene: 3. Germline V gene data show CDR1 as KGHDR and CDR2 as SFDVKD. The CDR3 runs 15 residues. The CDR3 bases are TGTGCCACCAGTAAGGGACAGGGAAGCACAGATACGCAGTATTTT. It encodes CATSKGQGSTDTQYF.

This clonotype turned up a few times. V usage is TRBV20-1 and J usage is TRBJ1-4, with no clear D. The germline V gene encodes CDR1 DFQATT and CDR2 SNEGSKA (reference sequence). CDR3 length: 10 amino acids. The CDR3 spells CRKADEKLFF. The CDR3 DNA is TGCAGAAAGGCGGATGAAAAACTGTTTTTT.

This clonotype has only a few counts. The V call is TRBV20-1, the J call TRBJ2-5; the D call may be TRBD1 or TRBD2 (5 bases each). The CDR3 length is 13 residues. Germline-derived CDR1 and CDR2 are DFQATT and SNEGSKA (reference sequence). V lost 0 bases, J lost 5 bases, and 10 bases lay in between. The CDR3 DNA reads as TGCAGTGCTAGAGATCACCGGGGCGAGACCCAGTACTTC. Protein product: CSARDHRGETQYF.

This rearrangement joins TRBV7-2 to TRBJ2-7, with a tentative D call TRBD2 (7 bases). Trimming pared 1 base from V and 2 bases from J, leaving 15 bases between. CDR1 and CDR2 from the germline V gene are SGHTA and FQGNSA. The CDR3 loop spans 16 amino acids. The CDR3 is CASSLDGTGGPYEQYF. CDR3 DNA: TGTGCCAGCAGCTTAGATGGAACGGGGGGCCCCTACGAGCAGTACTTC.

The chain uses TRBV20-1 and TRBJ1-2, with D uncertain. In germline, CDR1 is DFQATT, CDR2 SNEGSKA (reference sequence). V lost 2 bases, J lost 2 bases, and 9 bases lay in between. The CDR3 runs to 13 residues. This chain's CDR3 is CSARFGLNYGYTF. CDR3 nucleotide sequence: TGCAGTGCTAGATTTGGGTTGAACTATGGCTACACCTTC.

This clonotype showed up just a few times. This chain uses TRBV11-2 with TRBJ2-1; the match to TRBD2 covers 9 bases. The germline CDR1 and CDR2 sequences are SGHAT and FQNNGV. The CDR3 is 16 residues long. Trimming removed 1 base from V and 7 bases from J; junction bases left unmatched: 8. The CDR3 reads CASSLALVLAGNEQFF. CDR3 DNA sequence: TGTGCCAGCAGCTTAGCACTCGTTCTAGCGGGGAATGAGCAGTTCTTC.

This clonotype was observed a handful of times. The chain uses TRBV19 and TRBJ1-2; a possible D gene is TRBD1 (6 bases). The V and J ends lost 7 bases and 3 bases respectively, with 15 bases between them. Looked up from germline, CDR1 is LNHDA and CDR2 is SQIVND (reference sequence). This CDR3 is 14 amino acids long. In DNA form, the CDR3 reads TGTGCCAGTACGACAGGCTCCTTCCACTATGGCTACACCTTC. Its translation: CASTTGSFHYGYTF.

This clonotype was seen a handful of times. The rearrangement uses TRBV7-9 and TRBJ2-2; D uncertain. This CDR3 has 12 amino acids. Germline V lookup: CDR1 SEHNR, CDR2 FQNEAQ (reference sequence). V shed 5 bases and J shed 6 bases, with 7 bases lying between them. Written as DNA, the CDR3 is TGTGCCAGCAGCACCCCTCCCGGGGAGCTGTTTTTT. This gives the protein CASSTPPGELFF. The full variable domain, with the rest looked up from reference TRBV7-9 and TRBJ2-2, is DTGVSQNPRHKITKRGQNVTFRCDPISEHNRLYWYRQTLGQGPEFLTYFQNEAQLEKSRLLSDRFSAERPKGSFSTLEIQRTEQGDSAMYLCASSTPPGELFFGEGSRLTVL.

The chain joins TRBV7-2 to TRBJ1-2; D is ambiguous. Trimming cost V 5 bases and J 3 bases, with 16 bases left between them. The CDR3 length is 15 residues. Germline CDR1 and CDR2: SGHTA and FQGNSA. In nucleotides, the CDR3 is TGTGCCAGCAGCCACCAATCCGGTCGTGACTATGGCTACACCTTC. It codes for CASSHQSGRDYGYTF.

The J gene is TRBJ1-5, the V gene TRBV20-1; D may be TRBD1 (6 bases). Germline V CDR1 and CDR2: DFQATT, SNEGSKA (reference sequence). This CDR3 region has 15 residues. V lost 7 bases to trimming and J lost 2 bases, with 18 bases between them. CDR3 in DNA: TGCAGTGTACAACAGGGAATGTCCGGCAATCAGCCCCAGCATTTT. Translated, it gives CSVQQGMSGNQPQHF.

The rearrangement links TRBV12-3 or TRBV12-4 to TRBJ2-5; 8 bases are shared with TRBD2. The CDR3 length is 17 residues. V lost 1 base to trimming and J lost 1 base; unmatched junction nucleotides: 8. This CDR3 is CASSLGLRRGVQETQYF. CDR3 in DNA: TGTGCCAGCAGTTTAGGACTTAGGCGGGGGGTCCAAGAGACCCAGTACTTC.

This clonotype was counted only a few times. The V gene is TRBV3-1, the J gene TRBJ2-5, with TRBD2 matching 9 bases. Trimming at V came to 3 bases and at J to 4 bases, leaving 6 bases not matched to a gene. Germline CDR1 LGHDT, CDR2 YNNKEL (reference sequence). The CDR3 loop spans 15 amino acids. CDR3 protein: CASSHWSGGPETQYF. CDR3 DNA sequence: TGTGCCAGCAGCCATTGGAGCGGGGGGCCAGAGACCCAGTACTTC.

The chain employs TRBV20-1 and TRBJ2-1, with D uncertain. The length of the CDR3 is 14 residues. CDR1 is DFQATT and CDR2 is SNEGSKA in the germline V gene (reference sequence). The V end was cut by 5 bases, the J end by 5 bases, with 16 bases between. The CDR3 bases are TGCAGTGCTCTCTCTAGTCGAAGTAACAATGAGCAGTTCTTC. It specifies CSALSSRSNNEQFF.

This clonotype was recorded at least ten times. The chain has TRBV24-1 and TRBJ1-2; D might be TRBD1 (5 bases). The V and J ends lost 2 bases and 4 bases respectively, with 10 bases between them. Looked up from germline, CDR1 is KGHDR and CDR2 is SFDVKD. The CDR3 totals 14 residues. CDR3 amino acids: CATSDSDGTYGYTF. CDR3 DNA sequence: TGTGCCACCAGTGATTCCGATGGGACCTATGGCTACACCTTC.

The CDR3 DNA reads TGTGCCAGCAGCCAAGAATTAGCGGGAGGTATATGGGATGAGCAGTTCTTC. The encoded protein is CASSQELAGGIWDEQFF. The chain links TRBV3-1 to TRBJ2-1, with 10 bases identical to TRBD2. Germline lookup yields CDR1 LGHDT and CDR2 YNNKEL (reference sequence). Losses at the gene ends were 0 bases for V and 8 bases for J; bases not matched to a gene: 10. The CDR3 has 17 residues.